This TCR beta chain comes out of a study of blood T cell repertoires in COVID-19. Study background: The origin of the acute and convalescent COVID-19 samples was the United States, Italy and Spain. T cells, B-cell-depleted T cells, or PBMCs supplied cDNA or gDNA.

CDR3 length: 16 amino acids. Looked up from germline, CDR1 is SGDLS and CDR2 is YYNGEE. V was pared by 4 bases and J by 0 bases, with 7 bases of the junction left unmatched. Original processing notes: Amplification from reference gene primers served as the basis for estimated nucleated cell counts. Assay used: immunoSEQ multiplex PCR; TCRdb lists only in-frame clones, some missing. V and J calls plus clone size are reproduced from that table; the DNA served to infer D and trimming. The table lists roughly 290,000 clones, 75% to 90% of them singletons, with under 15% in the top ten. The material sequenced was peripheral blood. The receptor's source is a woman aged 55-69 years with acute or convalescent COVID-19. The chain links TRBV9 to TRBJ1-3, with 7 bases that match TRBD1. CDR3: CASSPLAGGSGNTIYF. The CDR3, as DNA: TGTGCCAGCAGCCCCCTAGCAGGGGGCTCTGGAAACACCATATATTTT.